The rows below give T cell receptor beta chains drawn from one sample of a study of CD8+CD57+ T cells in acquired aplastic anemia. Using its own MiXCR run on the reads, TCRdb lists one record per CDR3 protein. The repertoire holds around 200,000 distinct CDR3 sequences, with 50% to 70% as singletons. Input material: sorted CD4+, CD8+, or CD8+CD57+ T cells (not recorded which) from PBMCs. All receptors come from a human donor with aplastic anemia. Each CDR3 is given with its conserved first and last residue. D genes are given only for firm matches. Only part of the rows carry a size: once, few, many, or a class if the clone is expanded.

j_call clone_size d_call v_call cdr3_nt cdr3_aa
TRBJ2-1 - - TRBV7-8 TGTGCCAGCAGCTTCGGAGGCTACAATGAGCAGTTCTTC CASSFGGYNEQFF
TRBJ2-1 - TRBD2 TRBV5-1 TGCGCCAGCAGCTCCATAGCGGGAGGTTACAGTGAGCAGTTCTTC CASSSIAGGYSEQFF
TRBJ2-7 - TRBD1 TRBV12-3/TRBV12-4 TGTGCCAGCAGCTCCCCAGGGGGATACGAGCAGTACTTC CASSSPGGYEQYF
TRBJ1-1 - TRBD1 TRBV10-3 TGTGCCATCAGCGCGGGGACAGGGAACACTGAAGCTTTCTTT CAISAGTGNTEAFF
TRBJ1-1 - - TRBV7-9 TGTGCCAGCAGCCCGGACAGTAACACTGAAGCTTTCTTT CASSPDSNTEAFF
TRBJ1-3 - - TRBV20-1 TGCAGTGCTAGAGATGCAGTCCACTCTGGAAACACCATATATTTT CSARDAVHSGNTIYF
TRBJ2-7 - - TRBV2 TGTGCCACCAGTCCCAGAAGTGGGGGGCGCGAGGAGCAGTACTTC CATSPRSGGREEQYF
TRBJ2-7 many - TRBV18 TGTGCCAGCTCAGAAAACGGGGGCTCCTACGAGCAGTACTTC CASSENGGSYEQYF
TRBJ2-5 - TRBD1 TRBV12-3/TRBV12-4 TGTGCCAGCAGTTGGGGCAGGCAGGGGGCCGGAGAGACCCAGTACTTC CASSWGRQGAGETQYF
TRBJ2-7 - - TRBV2 TGTGCCAGCAGTGACCCCCAGGGACCAAACTACGAGCAGTACTTC CASSDPQGPNYEQYF
TRBJ2-3 - TRBD2 TRBV30 TGTGCCTCACAAGGGGCGGGGGACACAGATACGCAGTATTTT CASQGAGDTDTQYF
TRBJ2-5 - - TRBV10-2 TGCGCCAGCCGACCTGACAGAGAGACCCAGTACTTC CASRPDRETQYF
TRBJ2-1 - - TRBV5-5 TGTGCCAGCAGTCAGGGGGGTTACAATGAGCAGTTCTTC CASSQGGYNEQFF
TRBJ2-2 - TRBD2 TRBV5-1 TGCGCCAGCAGCTCCCTAGCGGGAGGGGTTCACACCGGGGAGCTGTTTTTT CASSSLAGGVHTGELFF
TRBJ1-6 few - TRBV4-1 TGTGCCAGCAGCCAAGGTGCGGCAGCTAGGGCCCTCCACTTT CASSQGAAARALHF
TRBJ2-3 many TRBD1 TRBV20-1 TGCAGTGCTAGAGGCCCGGGACAGGGACGCGGTACGCAGTATTTT CSARGPGQGRGTQYF
TRBJ2-3 - - TRBV20-1 TGCAGCGTTTGGGGGGGGCGCGGAGATACGCAGTATTTT CSVWGGRGDTQYF
TRBJ2-5 few - TRBV20-1 TGCAGTGTTAGAGGGGGTAACCAAGAGACCCAGTACTTC CSVRGGNQETQYF
TRBJ2-7 - TRBD2 TRBV12-3/TRBV12-4 TGTGCCAGCAGTCTTAGCGGGTTAGGGTCCTACGAGCAGTACTTC CASSLSGLGSYEQYF
TRBJ1-2 - TRBD1 TRBV7-9 TGTGCCAGCAGCCTAGGACAGGGACCACTTGGCTACACCTTC CASSLGQGPLGYTF
TRBJ1-5 - - TRBV9 TGCCCTGCGGGGGGCAATCAGCCCCAGCATTTT CPAGGNQPQHF
TRBJ1-2 - - TRBV5-6 TGTGCCAGCAGCGGGGACACTCGGGGCTTTAACTATGGCTACACCTTC CASSGDTRGFNYGYTF
TRBJ1-6 many - TRBV6-1 TGTGCCAGCAGCGTTGGGGTTTCACCCCTCCACTTT CASSVGVSPLHF
TRBJ2-5 - - TRBV20-1 TGCAGTGCTATTCGAGGGCAGAACCAAGAGACCCAGTACTTC CSAIRGQNQETQYF
TRBJ2-7 many - TRBV11-2 TGTGCCAGCAGCGCGCCCCGGTCCCACGGCTACGAGCAGTACTTC CASSAPRSHGYEQYF
TRBJ2-7 - TRBD2 TRBV7-6 TGTGCCAGCAGCCGGGGGGGAAGGAGCCCCCACGAGCAGCACTTC CASSRGGRSPHEQHF
TRBJ2-1 - TRBD2 TRBV25-1 TGTGCCAGCAGTGTAGCGGGAGTAGGGAACAATGAGCAGTTCTTC CASSVAGVGNNEQFF
TRBJ2-3 - TRBD1 TRBV24-1 TGTGCCACCAGTGACTATAAAGACAGGGGCACAGATACGCAGTATTTT CATSDYKDRGTDTQYF
TRBJ2-7 - - TRBV18 TGTGCCAGCTCACCAGGAAGGTTGCGGGCCGAGCAGTACTTC CASSPGRLRAEQYF
TRBJ1-2 - TRBD1 TRBV15 TGTGCCACCAGCAGCGACAGGGGCGGATATGGCTACACCTTC CATSSDRGGYGYTF
TRBJ2-3 - - TRBV15 TGTGCCACCAGCGTTGGGGGCGGCGATACGCAGTATTTT CATSVGGGDTQYF
TRBJ2-2 - TRBD1 TRBV5-1 TGCGCCAGCAGCCTGGTGGGACAGGGGAACACCGGGGAGCTGTTTTTT CASSLVGQGNTGELFF
TRBJ2-7 - TRBD1 TRBV20-1 TGCAGTGCTCGTCCGGGACAGGGGAACGAGCAGTACTTC CSARPGQGNEQYF
TRBJ2-1 once TRBD2 TRBV9 TGTGCCAGCAGCGTAGTTGGGGGGGTGGATGAGCAGTTCTTC CASSVVGGVDEQFF
TRBJ2-7 - TRBD2 TRBV4-3 TGCGCCAGCAGCCAAGATCTAGCGGGGGTCTACGAGCAGTACTTC CASSQDLAGVYEQYF
TRBJ1-2 medium-sized - TRBV5-6 TGTGCCAGCAGCTTGGCTGGGAACTATGGCTACACCTTC CASSLAGNYGYTF
TRBJ2-1 once TRBD2 TRBV7-3 TGTGCCAGCAGCTCGCCACTAGCGGGAGAGCGGAGTGAGCAGTTCTTC CASSSPLAGERSEQFF